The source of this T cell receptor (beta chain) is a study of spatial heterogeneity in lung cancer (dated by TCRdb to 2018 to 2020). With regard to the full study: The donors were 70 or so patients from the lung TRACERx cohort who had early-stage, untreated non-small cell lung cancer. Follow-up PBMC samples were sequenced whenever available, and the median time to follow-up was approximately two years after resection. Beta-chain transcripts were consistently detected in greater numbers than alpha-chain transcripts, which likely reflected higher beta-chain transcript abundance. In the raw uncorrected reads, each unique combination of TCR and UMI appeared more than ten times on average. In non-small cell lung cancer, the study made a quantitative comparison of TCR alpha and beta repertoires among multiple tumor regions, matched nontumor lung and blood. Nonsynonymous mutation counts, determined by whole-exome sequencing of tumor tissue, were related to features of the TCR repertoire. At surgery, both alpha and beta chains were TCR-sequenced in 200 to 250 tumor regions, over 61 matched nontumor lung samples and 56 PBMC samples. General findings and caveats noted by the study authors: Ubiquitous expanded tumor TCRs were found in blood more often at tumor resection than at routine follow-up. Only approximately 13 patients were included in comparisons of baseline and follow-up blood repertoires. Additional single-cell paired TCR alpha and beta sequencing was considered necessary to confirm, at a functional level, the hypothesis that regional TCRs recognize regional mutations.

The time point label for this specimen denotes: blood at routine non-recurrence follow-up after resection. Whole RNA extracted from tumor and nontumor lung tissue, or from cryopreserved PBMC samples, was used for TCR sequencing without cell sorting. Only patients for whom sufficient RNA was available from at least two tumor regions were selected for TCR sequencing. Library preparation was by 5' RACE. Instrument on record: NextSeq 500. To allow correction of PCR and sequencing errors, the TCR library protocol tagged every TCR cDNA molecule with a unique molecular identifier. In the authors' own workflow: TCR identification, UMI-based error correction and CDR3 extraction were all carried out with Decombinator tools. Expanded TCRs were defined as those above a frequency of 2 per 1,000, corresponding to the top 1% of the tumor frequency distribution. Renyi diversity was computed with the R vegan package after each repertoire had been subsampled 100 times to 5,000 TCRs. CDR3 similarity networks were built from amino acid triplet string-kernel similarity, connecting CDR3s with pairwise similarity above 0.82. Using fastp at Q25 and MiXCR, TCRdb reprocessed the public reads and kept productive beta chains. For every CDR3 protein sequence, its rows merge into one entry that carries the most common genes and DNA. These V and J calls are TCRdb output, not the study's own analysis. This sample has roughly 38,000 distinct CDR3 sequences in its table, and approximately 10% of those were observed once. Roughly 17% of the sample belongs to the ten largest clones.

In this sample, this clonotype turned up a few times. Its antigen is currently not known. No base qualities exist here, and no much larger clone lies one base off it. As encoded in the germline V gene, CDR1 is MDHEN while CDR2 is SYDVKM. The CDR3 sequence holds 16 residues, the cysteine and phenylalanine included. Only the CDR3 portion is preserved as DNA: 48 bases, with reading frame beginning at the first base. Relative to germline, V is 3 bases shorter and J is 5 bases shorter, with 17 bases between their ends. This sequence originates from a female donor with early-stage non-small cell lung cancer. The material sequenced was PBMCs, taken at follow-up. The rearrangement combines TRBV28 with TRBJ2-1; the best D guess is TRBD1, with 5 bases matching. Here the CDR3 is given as CASSLSPLAGHNEQFF. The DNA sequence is TGTGCCAGCAGTTTGTCCCCATTGGCAGGGCACAATGAGCAGTTCTTC.